This T cell receptor beta chain appears in the sequencing data of a study of cytomegalovirus exposure and HLA in healthy donors. PCR involved 60 Vbeta and 13 Jbeta primers. Authors' processing steps: Later work found 65 million to 85 million unique TCR beta chains, with around 10 million shared. This table comes from immunoSEQ multiplex PCR, and its TCRdb copy is limited to in-frame clones, with some not included. V and J calls and clone size follow that table, whereas D and trimming were derived from the DNA. The sample's table shows 55,000 to 75,000 clones. The sequencing sample was made of PBMCs. This TCR was sampled from a woman younger than 45 in good health and CMV-seronegative.

The CDR3 DNA reads as TGTGCCAGCAGATACAACACGGGCACTGAAGCTTTCTTT. It is translated as CASRYNTGTEAFF. This chain joins TRBV7-9 and TRBJ1-1; D remains ambiguous. V was cut by 6 bases and J by 4 bases, with 12 bases left in between. This CDR3 comprises 13 residues. Germline CDR1 SEHNR, CDR2 FQNEAQ (reference sequence).